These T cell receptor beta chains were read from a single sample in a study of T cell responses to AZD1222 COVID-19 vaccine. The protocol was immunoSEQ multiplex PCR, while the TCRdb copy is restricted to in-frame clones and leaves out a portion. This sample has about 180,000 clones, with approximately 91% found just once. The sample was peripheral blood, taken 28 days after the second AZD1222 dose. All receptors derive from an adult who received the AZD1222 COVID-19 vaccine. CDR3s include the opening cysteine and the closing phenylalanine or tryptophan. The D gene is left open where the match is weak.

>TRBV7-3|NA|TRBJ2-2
TGTGCCAGCAGCCTGACAAGGCCCAACACCGGGGAGCTGTTTTTT
CASSLTRPNTGELFF
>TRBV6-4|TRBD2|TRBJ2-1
TGTGCCAGCAGTGACTCCCTAGCGGGGTCGGATGAGCAGTTCTTC
CASSDSLAGSDEQFF
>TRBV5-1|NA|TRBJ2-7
TGCGCCAGCAGCTTGGACCCCACCTACGAGCAGTACTTC
CASSLDPTYEQYF
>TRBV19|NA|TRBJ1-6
TGTGCCAGTAGTACGGGACGGACTAATTCACCCCTCCACTTT
CASSTGRTNSPLHF
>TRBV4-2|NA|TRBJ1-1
TGTGCCAGCAGCCCCCGAAACACTGAAGCTTTCTTT
CASSPRNTEAFF
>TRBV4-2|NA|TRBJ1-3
TGTGCCAGCAGCCTCAATGACGTTGGAAACACCATATATTTT
CASSLNDVGNTIYF
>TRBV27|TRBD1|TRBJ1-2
TGTGCCAGCAGTCCTCAACAGCTCGGGACAGGGGTCTATGGCTACACCTTC
CASSPQQLGTGVYGYTF
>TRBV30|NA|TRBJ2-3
TGTGCCTGGAGAATTGCCCAGACAGATACGCAGTATTTT
CAWRIAQTDTQYF
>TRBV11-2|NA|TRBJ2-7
TGTGCCAGCAGCCCCCTGGCTCGCGAGCAGTACTTC
CASSPLAREQYF
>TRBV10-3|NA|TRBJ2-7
TGTGCCACATCCCCACCCGAGCTCACCTACGAGCAGTACTTC
CATSPPELTYEQYF
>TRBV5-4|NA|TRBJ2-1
TGTGCCAGCAGCTTGTTTGGGGGGCAAGTATACAATGAGCAGTTCTTC
CASSLFGGQVYNEQFF
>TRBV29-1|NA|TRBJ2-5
TGCAGCGTTTACGGACGGTTCCAAGAGACCCAGTACTTC
CSVYGRFQETQYF
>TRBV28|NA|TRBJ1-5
TGTGCCAGCAGTTCTGGGTCCAATAGCAATCAGCCCCAGCATTTT
CASSSGSNSNQPQHF